This TCR beta chain was sequenced for a study of T cell responses to AZD1222 COVID-19 vaccine. Concerning this clone itself: Its antigen is currently unknown.

Assay: immunoSEQ multiplex PCR; the TCRdb copy retains only in-frame clones and omits some. Here the sample spans roughly 100,000 clones, 80% to 95% being singletons. Study-wide findings and caveats: The number of AZD1222 recipients seropositive at baseline was only five or six. Possibly, clonal diversity was underestimated; donors were largely white British and included more females.

The sequences come from peripheral blood, collected 28 days after the second AZD1222 dose. This TCR was sampled from an adult who received the AZD1222 COVID-19 vaccine.

The CDR3 loop reads CASSFYGSGRAGELFF. In DNA form, the CDR3 reads TGTGCCAGCAGCTTTTACGGAAGCGGGAGAGCCGGGGAGCTGTTTTTT. The V and J genes are TRBV7-9 and TRBJ2-2; the match to TRBD2 covers 8 bases. Germline V lookup: CDR1 SEHNR, CDR2 FQNEAQ (reference sequence). V lost 3 bases and J lost 6; bases outside the gene matches: 9. The CDR3 loop spans 16 amino acids. Full variable domain (missing parts from reference TRBV7-9 and TRBJ2-2): DTGVSQNPRHKITKRGQNVTFRCDPISEHNRLYWYRQTLGQGPEFLTYFQNEAQLEKSRLLSDRFSAERPKGSFSTLEIQRTEQGDSAMYLCASSFYGSGRAGELFFGEGSRLTVL.